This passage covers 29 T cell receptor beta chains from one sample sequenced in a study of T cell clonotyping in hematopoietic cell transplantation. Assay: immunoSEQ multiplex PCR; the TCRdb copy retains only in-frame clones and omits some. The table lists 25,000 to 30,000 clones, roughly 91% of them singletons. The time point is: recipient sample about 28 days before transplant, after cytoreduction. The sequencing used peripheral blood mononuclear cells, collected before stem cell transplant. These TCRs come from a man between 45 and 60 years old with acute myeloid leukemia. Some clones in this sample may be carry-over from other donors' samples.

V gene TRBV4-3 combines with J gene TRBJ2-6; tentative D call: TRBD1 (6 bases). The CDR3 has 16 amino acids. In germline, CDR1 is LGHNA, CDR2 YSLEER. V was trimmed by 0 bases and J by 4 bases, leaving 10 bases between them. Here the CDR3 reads CASSQEYRAGANVLTF. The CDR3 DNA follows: TGCGCCAGCAGCCAAGAATACAGGGCCGGGGCCAACGTCCTGACTTTC.

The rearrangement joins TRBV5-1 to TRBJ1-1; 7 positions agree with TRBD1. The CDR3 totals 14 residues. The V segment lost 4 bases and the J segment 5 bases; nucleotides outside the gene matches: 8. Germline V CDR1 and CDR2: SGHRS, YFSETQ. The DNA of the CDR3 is TGCGCCAGCAGCACGGGGACAGTTGATACTGAAGCTTTCTTT. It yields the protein CASSTGTVDTEAFF.

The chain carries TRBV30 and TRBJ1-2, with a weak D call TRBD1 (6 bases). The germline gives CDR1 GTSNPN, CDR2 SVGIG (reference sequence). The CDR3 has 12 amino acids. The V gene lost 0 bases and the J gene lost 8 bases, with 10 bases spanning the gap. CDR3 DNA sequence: TGTGCCTGGAGTGTAGGGGGTGCGGGCTACACCTTC. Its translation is CAWSVGGAGYTF. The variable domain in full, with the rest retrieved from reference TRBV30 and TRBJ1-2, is SQTIHQWPATLVQPVGSPLSLECTVEGTSNPNLYWYRQAAGRGLQLLFYSVGIGQISSEVPQNLSASRPQDRQFILSSKKLLLSDSGFYLCAWSVGGAGYTFGSGTRLTVV.

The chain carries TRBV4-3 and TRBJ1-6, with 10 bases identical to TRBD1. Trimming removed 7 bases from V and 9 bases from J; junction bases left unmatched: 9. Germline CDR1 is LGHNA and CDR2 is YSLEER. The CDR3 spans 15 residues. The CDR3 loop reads CASTPGRQGASPLHF. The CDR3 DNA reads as TGCGCCAGCACCCCTGGGAGACAGGGGGCTTCACCCCTCCACTTT.

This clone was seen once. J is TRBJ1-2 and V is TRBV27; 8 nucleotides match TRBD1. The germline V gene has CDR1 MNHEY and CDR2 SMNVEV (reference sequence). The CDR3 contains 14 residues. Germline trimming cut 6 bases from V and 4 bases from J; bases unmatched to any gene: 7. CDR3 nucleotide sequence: TGTGCCAGCAGCGACAGGGACAGGATCTATGGCTACACCTTC. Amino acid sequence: CASSDRDRIYGYTF.

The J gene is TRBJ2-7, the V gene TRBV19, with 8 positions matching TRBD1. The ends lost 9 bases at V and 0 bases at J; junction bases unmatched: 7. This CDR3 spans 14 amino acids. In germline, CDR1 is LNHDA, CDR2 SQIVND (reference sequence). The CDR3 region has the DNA TGTGCCAGCCGAAACGGGACAGGCTCCTACGAGCAGTACTTC. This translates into CASRNGTGSYEQYF.

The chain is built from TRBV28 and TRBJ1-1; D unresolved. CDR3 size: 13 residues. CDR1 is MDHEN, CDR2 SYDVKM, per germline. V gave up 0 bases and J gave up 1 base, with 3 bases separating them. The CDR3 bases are TGTGCCAGCAGTTTATGGGCGAACACTGAAGCTTTCTTT. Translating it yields CASSLWANTEAFF. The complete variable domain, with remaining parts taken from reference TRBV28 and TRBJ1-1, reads DVKVTQSSRYLVKRTGEKVFLECVQDMDHENMFWYRQDPGLGLRLIYFSYDVKMKEKGDIPEGYSVSREKKERFSLILESASTNQTSMYLCASSLWANTEAFFGQGTRLTVV.

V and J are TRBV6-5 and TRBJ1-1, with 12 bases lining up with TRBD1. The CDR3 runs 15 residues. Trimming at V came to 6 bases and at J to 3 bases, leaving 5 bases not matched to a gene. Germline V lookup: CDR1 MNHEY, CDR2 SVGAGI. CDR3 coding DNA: TGTGCCAGCAGGTGGGACAGGGGGCTGGACACTGAAGCTTTCTTT. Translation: CASRWDRGLDTEAFF.

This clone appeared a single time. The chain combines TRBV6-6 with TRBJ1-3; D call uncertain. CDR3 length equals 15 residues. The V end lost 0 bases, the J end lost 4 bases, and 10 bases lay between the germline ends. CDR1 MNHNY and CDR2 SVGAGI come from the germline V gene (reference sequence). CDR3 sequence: CASSYSVERGNTIYF. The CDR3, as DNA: TGTGCCAGCAGTTACTCCGTAGAGCGGGGAAACACCATATATTTT.

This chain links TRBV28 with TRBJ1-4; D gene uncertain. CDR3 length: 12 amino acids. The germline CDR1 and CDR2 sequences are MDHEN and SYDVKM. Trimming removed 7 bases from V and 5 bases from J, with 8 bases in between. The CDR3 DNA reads TGTGCCAGCACTCAAGGGAATGAAAAACTGTTTTTT. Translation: CASTQGNEKLFF.

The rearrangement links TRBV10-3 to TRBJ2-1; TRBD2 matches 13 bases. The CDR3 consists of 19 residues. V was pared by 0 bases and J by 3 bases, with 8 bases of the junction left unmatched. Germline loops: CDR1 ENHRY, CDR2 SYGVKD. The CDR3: CAISESGTSGAADYNEQFF. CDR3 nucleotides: TGTGCCATCAGTGAGTCTGGGACTAGCGGGGCGGCGGACTACAATGAGCAGTTCTTC.

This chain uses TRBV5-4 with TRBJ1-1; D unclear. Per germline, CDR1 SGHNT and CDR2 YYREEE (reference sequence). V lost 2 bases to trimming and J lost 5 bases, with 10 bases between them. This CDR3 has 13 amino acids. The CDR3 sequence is CASSFSLVTEAFF. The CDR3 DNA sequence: TGTGCCAGCAGCTTTTCGCTCGTAACTGAAGCTTTCTTT. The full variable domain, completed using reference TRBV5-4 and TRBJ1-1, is ETGVTQSPTHLIKTRGQQVTLRCSSQSGHNTVSWYQQALGQGPQFIFQYYREEENGRGNFPPRFSGLQFPNYSSELNVNALELDDSALYLCASSFSLVTEAFFGQGTRLTVV.

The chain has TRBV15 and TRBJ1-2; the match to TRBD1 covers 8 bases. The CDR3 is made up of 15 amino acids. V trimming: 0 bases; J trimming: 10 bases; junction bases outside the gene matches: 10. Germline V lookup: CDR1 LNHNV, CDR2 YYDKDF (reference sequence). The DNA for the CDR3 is TGTGCCACCAGCAGAGATCGGAACAGGGGGAGTGACTACACCTTC. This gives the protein CATSRDRNRGSDYTF.

In nucleotides, the CDR3 is TGTGCCAGCTCGATGGCAGATCAGAACACTGAAGCTTTCTTT. Amino acids: CASSMADQNTEAFF. The genes are TRBV9 and TRBJ1-1; D is uncertain. There are 14 residues in the CDR3. Germline CDR1 is SGDLS and CDR2 is YYNGEE. V was clipped by 7 bases and J by 1 base, with 14 bases between them.

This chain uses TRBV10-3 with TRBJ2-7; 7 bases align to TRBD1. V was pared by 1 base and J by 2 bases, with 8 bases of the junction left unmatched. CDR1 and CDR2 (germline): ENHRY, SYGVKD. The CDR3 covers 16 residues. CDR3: CAISEFEGGNAYEQYF. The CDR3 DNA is TGTGCCATCAGTGAGTTCGAAGGGGGCAATGCCTACGAGCAGTACTTC.

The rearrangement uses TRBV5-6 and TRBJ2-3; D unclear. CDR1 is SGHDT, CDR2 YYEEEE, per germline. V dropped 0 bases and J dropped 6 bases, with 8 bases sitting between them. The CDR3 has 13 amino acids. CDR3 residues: CASSLVGVDTQYF. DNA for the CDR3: TGTGCCAGCAGCTTGGTTGGTGTGGATACGCAGTATTTT.

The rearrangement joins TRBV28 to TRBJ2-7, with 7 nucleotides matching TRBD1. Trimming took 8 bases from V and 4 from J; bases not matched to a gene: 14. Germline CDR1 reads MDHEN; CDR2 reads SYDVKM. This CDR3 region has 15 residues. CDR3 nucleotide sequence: TGTGCCAGCGGAACAACATGGGACAGAAATTACGAGCAGTACTTC. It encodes CASGTTWDRNYEQYF.

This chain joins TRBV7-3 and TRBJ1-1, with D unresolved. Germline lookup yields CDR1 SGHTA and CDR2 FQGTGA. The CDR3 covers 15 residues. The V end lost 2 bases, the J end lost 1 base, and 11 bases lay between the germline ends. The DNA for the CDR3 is TGTGCCAGCAGCTTAGCGCATGATACGAACACTGAAGCTTTCTTT. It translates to CASSLAHDTNTEAFF.

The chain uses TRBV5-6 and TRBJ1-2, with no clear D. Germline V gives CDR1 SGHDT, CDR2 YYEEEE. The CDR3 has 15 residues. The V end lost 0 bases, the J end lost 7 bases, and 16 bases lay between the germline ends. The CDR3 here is CASSLGLRARGGYTF. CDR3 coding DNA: TGTGCCAGCAGCTTGGGTTTGAGGGCGCGAGGTGGCTACACCTTC.

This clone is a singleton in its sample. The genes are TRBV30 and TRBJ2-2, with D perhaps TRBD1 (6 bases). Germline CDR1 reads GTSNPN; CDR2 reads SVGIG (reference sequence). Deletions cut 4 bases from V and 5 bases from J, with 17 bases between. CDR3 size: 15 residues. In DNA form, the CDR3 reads TGTGCCTGGACCAAAGGGCAGGGGAAGACCGGGGAGCTGTTTTTT. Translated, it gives CAWTKGQGKTGELFF.

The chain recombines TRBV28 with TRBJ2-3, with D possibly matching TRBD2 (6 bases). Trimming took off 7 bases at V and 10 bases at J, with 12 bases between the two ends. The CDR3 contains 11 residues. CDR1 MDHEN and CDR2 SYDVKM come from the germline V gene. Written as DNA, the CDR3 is TGTGCCAGCACTCTGAGCGGGCCGCAGTATTTT. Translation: CASTLSGPQYF.

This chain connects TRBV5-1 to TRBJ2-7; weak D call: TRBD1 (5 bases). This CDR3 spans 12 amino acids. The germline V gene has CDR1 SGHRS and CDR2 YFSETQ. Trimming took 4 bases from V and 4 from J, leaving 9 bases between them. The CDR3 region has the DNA TGCGCCAGCAGCCTGGACAAATACGAGCAGTACTTC. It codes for CASSLDKYEQYF.

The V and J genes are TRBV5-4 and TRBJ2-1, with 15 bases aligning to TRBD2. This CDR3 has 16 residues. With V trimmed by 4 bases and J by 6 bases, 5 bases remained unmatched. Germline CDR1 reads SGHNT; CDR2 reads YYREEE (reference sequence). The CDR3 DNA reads TGTGCCAGCAGCCCCGGGACTAGCGGGAGGATCAATGAGCAGTTCTTC. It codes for CASSPGTSGRINEQFF.

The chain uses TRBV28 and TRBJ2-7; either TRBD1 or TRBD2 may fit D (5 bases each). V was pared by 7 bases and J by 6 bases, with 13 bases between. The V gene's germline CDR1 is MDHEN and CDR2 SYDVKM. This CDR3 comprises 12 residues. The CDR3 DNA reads TGTGCCAGCACTGAGGGGCGCGGCGAGCAGTACTTC. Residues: CASTEGRGEQYF.

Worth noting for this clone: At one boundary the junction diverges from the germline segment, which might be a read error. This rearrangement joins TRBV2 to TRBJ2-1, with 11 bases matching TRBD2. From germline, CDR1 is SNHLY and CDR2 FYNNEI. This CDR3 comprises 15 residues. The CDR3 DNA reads TGTGCCAGCAGCGGTAGCGGGAGGGCGAACAAAGAGCAGTTCTTC. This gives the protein CASSGSGRANKEQFF.

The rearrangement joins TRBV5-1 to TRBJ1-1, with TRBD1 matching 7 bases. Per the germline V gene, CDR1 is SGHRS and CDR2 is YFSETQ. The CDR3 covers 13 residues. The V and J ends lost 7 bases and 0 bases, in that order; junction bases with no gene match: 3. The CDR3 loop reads CASSGQVNTEAFF. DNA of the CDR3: TGCGCCAGCTCTGGACAGGTGAACACTGAAGCTTTCTTT.

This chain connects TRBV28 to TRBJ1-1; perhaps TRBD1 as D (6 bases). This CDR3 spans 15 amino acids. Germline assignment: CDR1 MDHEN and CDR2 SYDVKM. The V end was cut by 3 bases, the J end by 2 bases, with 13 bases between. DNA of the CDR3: TGTGCCAGCAGTTTCCCGGGGGCGGGCAACACTGAAGCTTTCTTT. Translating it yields CASSFPGAGNTEAFF.

CDR3 loop: CASSQDPTSGGYTQYF. The CDR3 nucleotides read TGTGCCAGCAGCCAAGATCCAACTAGCGGGGGTTATACGCAGTATTTT. The gene calls are TRBV4-2 and TRBJ2-3; TRBD2 matches 11 bases. The ends lost 0 bases at V and 7 bases at J; junction bases unmatched: 6. The CDR3 loop spans 16 amino acids. Germline loops: CDR1 LGHNA, CDR2 YNFKEQ.

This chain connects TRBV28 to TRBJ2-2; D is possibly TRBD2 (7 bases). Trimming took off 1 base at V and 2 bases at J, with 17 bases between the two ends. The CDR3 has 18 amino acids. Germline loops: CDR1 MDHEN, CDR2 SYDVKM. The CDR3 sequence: CASSLYYGGGLNTGELFF. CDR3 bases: TGTGCCAGCAGTTTATATTATGGCGGGGGCTTAAACACCGGGGAGCTGTTTTTT.